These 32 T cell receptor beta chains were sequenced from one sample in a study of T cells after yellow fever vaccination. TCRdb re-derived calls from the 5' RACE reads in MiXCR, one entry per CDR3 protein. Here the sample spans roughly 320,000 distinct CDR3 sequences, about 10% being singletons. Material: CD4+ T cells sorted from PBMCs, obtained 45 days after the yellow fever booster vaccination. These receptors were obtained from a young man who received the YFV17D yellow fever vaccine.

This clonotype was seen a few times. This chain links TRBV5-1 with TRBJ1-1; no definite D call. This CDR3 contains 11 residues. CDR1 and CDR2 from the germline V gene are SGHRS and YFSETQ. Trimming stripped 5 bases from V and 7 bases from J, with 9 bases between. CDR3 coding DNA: TGCGCCAGCAGATTTGAGGGTGAAGCTTTCTTT. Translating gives CASRFEGEAFF.

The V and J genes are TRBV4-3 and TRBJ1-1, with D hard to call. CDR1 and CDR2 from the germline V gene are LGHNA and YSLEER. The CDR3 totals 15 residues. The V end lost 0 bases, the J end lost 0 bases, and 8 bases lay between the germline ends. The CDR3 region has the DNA TGCGCCAGCAGCCAAGATCGCACCTTGAACACTGAAGCTTTCTTT. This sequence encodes CASSQDRTLNTEAFF.

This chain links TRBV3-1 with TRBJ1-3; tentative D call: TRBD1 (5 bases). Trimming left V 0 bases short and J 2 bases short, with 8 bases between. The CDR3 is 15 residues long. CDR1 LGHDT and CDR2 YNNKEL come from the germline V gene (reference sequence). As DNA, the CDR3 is TGTGCCAGCAGCCAAGACGTGGGGGCTGGAAACACCATATATTTT. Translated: CASSQDVGAGNTIYF.

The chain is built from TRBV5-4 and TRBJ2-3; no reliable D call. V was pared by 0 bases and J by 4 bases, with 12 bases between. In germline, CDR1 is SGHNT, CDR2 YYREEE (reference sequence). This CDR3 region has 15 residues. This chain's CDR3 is CASSLVSQAADTQYF. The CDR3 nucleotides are TGTGCCAGCAGCTTGGTCTCCCAGGCGGCAGATACGCAGTATTTT.

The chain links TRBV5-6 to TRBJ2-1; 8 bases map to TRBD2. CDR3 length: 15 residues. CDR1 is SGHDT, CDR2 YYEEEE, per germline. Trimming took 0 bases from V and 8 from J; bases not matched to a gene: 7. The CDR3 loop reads CASSLAGLVPDEQFF. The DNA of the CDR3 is TGTGCCAGCAGCTTGGCGGGACTAGTTCCCGATGAGCAGTTCTTC.

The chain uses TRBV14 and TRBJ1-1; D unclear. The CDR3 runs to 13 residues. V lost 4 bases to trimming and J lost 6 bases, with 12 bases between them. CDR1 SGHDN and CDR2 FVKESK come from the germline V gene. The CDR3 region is CASSLRTGSEAFF. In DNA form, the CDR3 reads TGTGCCAGCAGCCTAAGGACGGGGTCTGAAGCTTTCTTT.

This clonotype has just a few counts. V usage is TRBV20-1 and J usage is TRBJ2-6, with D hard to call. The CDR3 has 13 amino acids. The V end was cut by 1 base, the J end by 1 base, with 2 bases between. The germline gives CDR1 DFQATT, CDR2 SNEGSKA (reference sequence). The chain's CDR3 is CSARGSGANVLTF. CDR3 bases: TGCAGTGCTAGAGGGTCTGGGGCCAACGTCCTGACTTTC.

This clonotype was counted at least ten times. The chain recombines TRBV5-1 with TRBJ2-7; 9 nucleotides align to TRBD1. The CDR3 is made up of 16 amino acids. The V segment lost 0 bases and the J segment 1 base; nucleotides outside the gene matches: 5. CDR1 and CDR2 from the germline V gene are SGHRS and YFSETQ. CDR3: CASSLDPGQGSYEQYF. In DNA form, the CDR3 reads TGCGCCAGCAGCTTGGATCCGGGACAGGGATCCTACGAGCAGTACTTC.

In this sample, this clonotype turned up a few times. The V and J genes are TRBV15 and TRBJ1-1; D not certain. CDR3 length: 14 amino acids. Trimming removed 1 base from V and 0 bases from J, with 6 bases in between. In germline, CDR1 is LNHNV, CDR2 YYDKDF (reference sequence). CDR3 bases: TGTGCCACCAGCAGAGGAGGATTGAACACTGAAGCTTTCTTT. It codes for CATSRGGLNTEAFF. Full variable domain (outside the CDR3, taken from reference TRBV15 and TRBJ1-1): DAMVIQNPRYQVTQFGKPVTLSCSQTLNHNVMYWYQQKSSQAPKLLFHYYDKDFNNEADTPDNFQSRRPNTSFCFLDIRSPGLGDTAMYLCATSRGGLNTEAFFGQGTRLTVV.

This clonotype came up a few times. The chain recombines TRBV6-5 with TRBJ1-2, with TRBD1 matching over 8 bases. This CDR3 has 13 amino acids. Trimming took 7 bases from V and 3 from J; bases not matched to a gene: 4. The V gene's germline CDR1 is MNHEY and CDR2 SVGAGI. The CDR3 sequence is CASIGQGDYGYTF. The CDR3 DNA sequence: TGTGCCAGCATAGGACAGGGAGACTATGGCTACACCTTC.

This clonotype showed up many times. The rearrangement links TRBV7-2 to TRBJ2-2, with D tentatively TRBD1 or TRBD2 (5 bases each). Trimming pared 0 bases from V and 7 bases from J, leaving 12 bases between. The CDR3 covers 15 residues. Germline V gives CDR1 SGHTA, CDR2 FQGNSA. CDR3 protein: CASSLAGTPYGELFF. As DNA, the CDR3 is TGTGCCAGCAGCTTAGCCGGGACCCCCTACGGGGAGCTGTTTTTT. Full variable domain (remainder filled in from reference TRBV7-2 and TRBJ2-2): GAGVSQSPSNKVTEKGKDVELRCDPISGHTALYWYRQSLGQGLEFLIYFQGNSAPDKSGLPSDRFSAERTGGSVSTLTIQRTQQEDSAVYLCASSLAGTPYGELFFGEGSRLTVL.

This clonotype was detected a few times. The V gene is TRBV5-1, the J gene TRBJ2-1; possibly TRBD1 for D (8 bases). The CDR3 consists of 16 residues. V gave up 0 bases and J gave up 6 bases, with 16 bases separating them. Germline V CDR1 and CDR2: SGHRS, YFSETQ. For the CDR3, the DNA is TGCGCCAGCAGCTTGGTAACAGGGGGGGGCGGCAATGAGCAGTTCTTC. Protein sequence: CASSLVTGGGGNEQFF.

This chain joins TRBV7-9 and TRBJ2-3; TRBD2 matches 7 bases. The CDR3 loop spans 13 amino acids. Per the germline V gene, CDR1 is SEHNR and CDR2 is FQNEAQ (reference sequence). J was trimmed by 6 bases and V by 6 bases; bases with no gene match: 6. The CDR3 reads CASRPVGGDTQYF. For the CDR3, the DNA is TGTGCCAGCAGGCCAGTCGGGGGGGATACGCAGTATTTT. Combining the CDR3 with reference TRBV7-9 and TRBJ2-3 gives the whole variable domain DTGVSQNPRHKITKRGQNVTFRCDPISEHNRLYWYRQTLGQGPEFLTYFQNEAQLEKSRLLSDRFSAERPKGSFSTLEIQRTEQGDSAMYLCASRPVGGDTQYFGPGTRLTVL.

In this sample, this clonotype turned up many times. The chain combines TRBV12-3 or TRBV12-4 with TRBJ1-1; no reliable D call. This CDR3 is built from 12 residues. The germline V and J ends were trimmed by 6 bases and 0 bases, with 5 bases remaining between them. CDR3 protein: CASSLLNTEAFF. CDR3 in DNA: TGTGCCAGCAGCTTACTGAACACTGAAGCTTTCTTT.

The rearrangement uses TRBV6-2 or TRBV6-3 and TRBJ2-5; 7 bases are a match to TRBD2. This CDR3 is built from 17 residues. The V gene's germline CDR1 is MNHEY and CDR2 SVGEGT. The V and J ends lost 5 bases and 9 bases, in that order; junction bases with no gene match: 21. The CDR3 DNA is TGTGCCAGCAGTCTCCGGTCGATAGAGCGGGGCGCGAGGGCCCAGTACTTC. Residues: CASSLRSIERGARAQYF.

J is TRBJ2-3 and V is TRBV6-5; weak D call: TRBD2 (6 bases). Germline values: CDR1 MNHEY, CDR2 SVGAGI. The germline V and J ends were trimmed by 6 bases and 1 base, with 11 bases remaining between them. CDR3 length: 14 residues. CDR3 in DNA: TGTGCCAGCAGGGGCGGGGTCGGCACAGATACGCAGTATTTT. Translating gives CASRGGVGTDTQYF.

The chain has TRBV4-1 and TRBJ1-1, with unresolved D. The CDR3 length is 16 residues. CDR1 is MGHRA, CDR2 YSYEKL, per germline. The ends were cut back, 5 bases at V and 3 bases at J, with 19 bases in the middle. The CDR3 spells CASSKKTYLADTEAFF. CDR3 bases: TGCGCCAGCAGCAAAAAGACCTACCTTGCGGACACTGAAGCTTTCTTT.

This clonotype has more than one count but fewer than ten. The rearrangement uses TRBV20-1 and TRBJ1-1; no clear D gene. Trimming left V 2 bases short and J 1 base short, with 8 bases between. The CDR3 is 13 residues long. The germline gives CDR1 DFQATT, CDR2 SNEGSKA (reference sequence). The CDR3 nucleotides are TGCAGTGCTAGACATGAAGCGAACACTGAAGCTTTCTTT. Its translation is CSARHEANTEAFF.

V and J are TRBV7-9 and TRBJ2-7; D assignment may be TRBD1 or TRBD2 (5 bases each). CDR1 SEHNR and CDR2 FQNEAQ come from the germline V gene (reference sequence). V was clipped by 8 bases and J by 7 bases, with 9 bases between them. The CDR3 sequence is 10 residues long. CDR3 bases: TGTGCCAGCGGGGGTCAAGAGCAGTACTTC. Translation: CASGGQEQYF. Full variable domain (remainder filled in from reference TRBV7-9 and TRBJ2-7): DTGVSQNPRHKITKRGQNVTFRCDPISEHNRLYWYRQTLGQGPEFLTYFQNEAQLEKSRLLSDRFSAERPKGSFSTLEIQRTEQGDSAMYLCASGGQEQYFGPGTRLTVT.

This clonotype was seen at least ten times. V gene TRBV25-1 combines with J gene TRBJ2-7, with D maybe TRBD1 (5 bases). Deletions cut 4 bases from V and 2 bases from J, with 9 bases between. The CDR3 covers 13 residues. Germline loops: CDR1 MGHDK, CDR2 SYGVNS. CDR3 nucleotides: TGTGCCAGCAGTGCGGCAGGGCCCTACGAGCAGTACTTC. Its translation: CASSAAGPYEQYF.

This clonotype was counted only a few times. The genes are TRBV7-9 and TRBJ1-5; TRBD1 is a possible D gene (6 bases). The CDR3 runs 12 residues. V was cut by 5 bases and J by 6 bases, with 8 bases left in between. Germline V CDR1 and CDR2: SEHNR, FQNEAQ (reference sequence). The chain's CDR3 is CASSTGFQPQHF. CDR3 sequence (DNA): TGTGCCAGCAGCACAGGGTTTCAGCCCCAGCATTTT.

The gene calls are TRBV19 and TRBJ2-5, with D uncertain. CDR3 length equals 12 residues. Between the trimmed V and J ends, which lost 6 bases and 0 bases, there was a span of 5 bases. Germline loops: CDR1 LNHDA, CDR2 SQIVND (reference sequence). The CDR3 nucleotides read TGTGCCAGTAGCACGGACCAAGAGACCCAGTACTTC. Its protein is CASSTDQETQYF.

CDR3 coding DNA: TGCGCCCGCCTAGTTGGCCCGGGACAGGGGGTATTTCAGCCCCAGCATTTT. It is translated as CARLVGPGQGVFQPQHF. J is TRBJ1-5 and V is TRBV4-1, with 11 positions matching TRBD1. The germline V gene encodes CDR1 MGHRA and CDR2 YSYEKL. This CDR3 is 17 amino acids long. The V and J ends lost 11 bases and 6 bases, in that order; junction bases with no gene match: 18.

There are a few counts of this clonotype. The CDR3 region has the DNA TGTGCCATCAGCGGGACAGGGGCGGGGATCGATGGCTACACCTTC. Translation: CAISGTGAGIDGYTF. V is TRBV10-3 and J is TRBJ1-2; 10 bases are a match to TRBD1. Germline CDR1 ENHRY, CDR2 SYGVKD. V lost 6 bases to trimming and J lost 6 bases; unmatched junction nucleotides: 10. CDR3 size: 15 residues.

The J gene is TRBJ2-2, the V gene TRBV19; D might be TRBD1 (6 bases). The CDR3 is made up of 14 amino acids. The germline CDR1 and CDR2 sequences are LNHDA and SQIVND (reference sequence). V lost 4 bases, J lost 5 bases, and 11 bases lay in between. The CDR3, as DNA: TGTGCCAGTAGTAAACAGGGCTGGACCGGGGAGCTGTTTTTT. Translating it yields CASSKQGWTGELFF. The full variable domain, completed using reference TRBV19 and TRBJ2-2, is DGGITQSPKYLFRKEGQNVTLSCEQNLNHDAMYWYRQDPGQGLRLIYYSQIVNDFQKGDIAEGYSVSREKKESFPLTVTSAQKNPTAFYLCASSKQGWTGELFFGEGSRLTVL.

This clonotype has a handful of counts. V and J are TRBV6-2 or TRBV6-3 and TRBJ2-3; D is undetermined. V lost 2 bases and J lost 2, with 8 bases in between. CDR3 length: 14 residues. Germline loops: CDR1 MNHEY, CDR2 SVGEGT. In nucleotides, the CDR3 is TGTGCCAGCAGTTACCTGGCCCACACAGATACGCAGTATTTT. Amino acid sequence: CASSYLAHTDTQYF.

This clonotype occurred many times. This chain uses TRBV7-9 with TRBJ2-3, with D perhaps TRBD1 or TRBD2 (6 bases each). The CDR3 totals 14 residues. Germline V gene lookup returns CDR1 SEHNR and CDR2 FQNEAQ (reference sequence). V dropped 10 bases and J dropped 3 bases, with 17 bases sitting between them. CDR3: CATLQRGVTDTQYF. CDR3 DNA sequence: TGTGCCACCCTCCAAAGGGGGGTGACAGATACGCAGTATTTT.

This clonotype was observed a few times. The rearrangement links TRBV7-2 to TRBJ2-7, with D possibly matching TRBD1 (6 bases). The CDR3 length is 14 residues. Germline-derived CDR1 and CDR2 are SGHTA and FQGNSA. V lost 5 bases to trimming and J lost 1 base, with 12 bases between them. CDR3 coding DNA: TGTGCCAGCAGCCCAGGGGCCGTTTCCTACGAGCAGTACTTC. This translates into CASSPGAVSYEQYF.

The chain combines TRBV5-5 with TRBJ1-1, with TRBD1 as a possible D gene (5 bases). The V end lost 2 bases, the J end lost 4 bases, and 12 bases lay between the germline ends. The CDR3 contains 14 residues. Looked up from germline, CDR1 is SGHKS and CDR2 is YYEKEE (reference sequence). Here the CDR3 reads CASSFPGGSTEAFF. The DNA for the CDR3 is TGTGCCAGCAGCTTCCCCGGGGGGAGCACTGAAGCTTTCTTT.

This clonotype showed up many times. The CDR3 reads CSLHRGETQYF. The CDR3 nucleotides read TGCAGCCTCCACCGAGGGGAGACCCAGTACTTC. The chain has TRBV29-1 and TRBJ2-5, with TRBD2 as a possible D gene (5 bases). Germline V lookup: CDR1 SQVTM, CDR2 ANQGSEA. The CDR3 runs 11 residues. V lost 8 bases to trimming and J lost 5 bases, with 12 bases between them.

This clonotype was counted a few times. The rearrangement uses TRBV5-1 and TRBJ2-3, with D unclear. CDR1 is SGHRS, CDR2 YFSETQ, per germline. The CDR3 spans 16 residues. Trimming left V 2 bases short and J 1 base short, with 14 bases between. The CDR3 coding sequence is TGCGCCAGCAGCTTACCCCCACCCCTGGGCACAGATACGCAGTATTTT. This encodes CASSLPPPLGTDTQYF.

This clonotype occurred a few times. This CDR3 is CASSPRMTNSPLHF. The CDR3 DNA is TGTGCCAGCAGTCCGAGGATGACCAATTCACCCCTCCACTTT. This sequence joins TRBV12-3 or TRBV12-4 and TRBJ1-6; no definite D call. The CDR3 contains 14 residues. V shed 5 bases and J shed 7 bases, with 12 bases lying between them.